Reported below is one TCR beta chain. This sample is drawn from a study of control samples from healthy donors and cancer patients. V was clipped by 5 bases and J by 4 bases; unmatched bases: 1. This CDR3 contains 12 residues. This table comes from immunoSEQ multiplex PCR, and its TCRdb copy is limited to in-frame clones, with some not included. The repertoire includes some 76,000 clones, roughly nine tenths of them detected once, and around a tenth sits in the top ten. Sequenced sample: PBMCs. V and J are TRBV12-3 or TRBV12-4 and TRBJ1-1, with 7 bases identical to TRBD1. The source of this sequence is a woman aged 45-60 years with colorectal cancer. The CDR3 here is CASSTGVTEAFF. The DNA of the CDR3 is TGTGCCAGCAGTACAGGGGTCACTGAAGCTTTCTTT.